This T cell receptor (beta chain) is drawn from a study of blood T cells in healthy people across ages. Through a sample-barcoded 5' primer and a J-beta primer mix, a second PCR was run for about 6 to 11 cycles. MiXCR, run by TCRdb on the 5' RACE reads, gives a single entry per CDR3 protein. The repertoire holds about 750,000 distinct CDR3 sequences, around half seen once, with approximately 40% in the top ten. V shed 3 bases and J 4 bases; nucleotides not matched to a gene: 2. Germline CDR1 reads SGHTA; CDR2 reads FQGNSA. The CDR3 contains 13 residues. The chain is built from TRBV7-2 and TRBJ1-2; 7 nucleotides agree with TRBD1. The TCR was taken from a man older than 75 in good health. What was sequenced was blood. The CDR3 bases are TGTGCCAGCAGCTTTGGACAGGTCTATGGCTACACCTTC. This gives the protein CASSFGQVYGYTF.